This T cell receptor beta chain was recovered during a study of blood T cell repertoires in COVID-19. The wider study: There were acute and convalescent COVID-19 samples, and they came from the United States, Italy and Spain. PBMCs, B-cell-depleted T cells, or T cells provided the cDNA or gDNA that made up the material.

V gave up 2 bases and J gave up 4 bases; unmatched junction bases: 8. This CDR3 contains 16 residues. Germline values: CDR1 SEHNR, CDR2 FQNEAQ (reference sequence). TCRdb keeps only in-frame clones here, not all; method: immunoSEQ multiplex PCR. Among some 460,000 clones listed, around nine tenths were seen once. This study enrolled people aged roughly 18 to 89 from roughly 22 US geographic areas. The sequence was collected from a young woman with acute COVID-19. The rearrangement links TRBV7-9 to TRBJ2-7; 10 bases fit TRBD2. The sample comprised PBMCs or T cells enriched from blood (not recorded which). CDR3 coding DNA: TGTGCCAGCAGCTTATGGACTAGCGGAGGGAGATACGAGCAGTACTTC. Translating it yields CASSLWTSGGRYEQYF.